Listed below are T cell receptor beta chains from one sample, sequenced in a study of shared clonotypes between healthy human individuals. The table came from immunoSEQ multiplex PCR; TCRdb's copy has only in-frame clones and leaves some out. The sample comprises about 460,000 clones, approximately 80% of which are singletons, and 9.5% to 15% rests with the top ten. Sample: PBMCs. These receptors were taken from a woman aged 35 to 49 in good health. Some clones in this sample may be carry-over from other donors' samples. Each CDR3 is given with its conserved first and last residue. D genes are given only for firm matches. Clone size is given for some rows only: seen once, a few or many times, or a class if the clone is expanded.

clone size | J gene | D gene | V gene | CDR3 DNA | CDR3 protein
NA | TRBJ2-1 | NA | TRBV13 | TGTGCCAGCGCCGGGGCCCCCGGGCCCAATGAGCAGTTCTTC | CASAGAPGPNEQFF
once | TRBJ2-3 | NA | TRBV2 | TGTGCCAGCATTGGAGTTAGAGGGAGTAGGGATACGCAGTATTTT | CASIGVRGSRDTQYF
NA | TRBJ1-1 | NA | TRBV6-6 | TGTGCCAGCTCTCCAGTTCGTTCCCTTGAAGCTTTCTTT | CASSPVRSLEAFF
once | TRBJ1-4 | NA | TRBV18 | TGTGCCACCACCCGGGACGGTGGTGAAAAACTGTTTTTT | CATTRDGGEKLFF
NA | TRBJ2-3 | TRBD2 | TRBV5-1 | TGCGCCAGCACCTCGGGACTAACCACAGATACGCAGTATTTT | CASTSGLTTDTQYF
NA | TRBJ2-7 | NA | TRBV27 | TGTGCCAGCAGCCCGAGCCCCTACGAGCAGTACTTC | CASSPSPYEQYF
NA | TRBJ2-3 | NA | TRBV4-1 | TGCGCCAGCAGCCAGATGGGACTTACGCAGTATTTT | CASSQMGLTQYF
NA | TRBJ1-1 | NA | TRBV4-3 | TGCGCCAGCAGCCAAGAAGGGGGAGGCACTGAAGCTTTCTTT | CASSQEGGGTEAFF
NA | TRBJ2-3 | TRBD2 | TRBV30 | TGTGCCTGGGAGGCGGGAGCGAAAGATACGCAGTATTTT | CAWEAGAKDTQYF
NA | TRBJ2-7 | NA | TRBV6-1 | TGTGCCAGCCGAAACCCCGGGGACTACGAGCAGTACTTC | CASRNPGDYEQYF
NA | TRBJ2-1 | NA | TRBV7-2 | TGTGCCAGCAGCTTAGGTTCCGAACCTCCGTTCTTC | CASSLGSEPPFF
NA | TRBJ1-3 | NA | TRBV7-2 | TGTGCCAGCAGCGTCACCCGGTCCGCTGGAAACACCATATATTTT | CASSVTRSAGNTIYF
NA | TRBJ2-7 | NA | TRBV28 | TGTGCCAGCAGTTCCCACCCCTACGAGCAGTACTTC | CASSSHPYEQYF
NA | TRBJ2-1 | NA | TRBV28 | TGTGCCAGCAGATTCGCGGGGATATCCTACAATGAGCAGTTCTTC | CASRFAGISYNEQFF
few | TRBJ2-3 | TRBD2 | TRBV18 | TGTGCCAGCTCACCTAATCTAGCGGCTAGCACAGATACGCAGTATTTT | CASSPNLAASTDTQYF
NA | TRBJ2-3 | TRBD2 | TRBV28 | TGTGCCAGCAGTTTACCTGCGGGGGGGGGTACGCAGTATTTT | CASSLPAGGGTQYF
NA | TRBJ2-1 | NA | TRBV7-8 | TGTGCCAGCAGCTTGGGGCGTAGTGATGAGCAGTTCTTC | CASSLGRSDEQFF
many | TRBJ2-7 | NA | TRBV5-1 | TGCGCCAGCAGCTTGGGCGCAGGGGAAACCTACGAGCAGTACTTC | CASSLGAGETYEQYF